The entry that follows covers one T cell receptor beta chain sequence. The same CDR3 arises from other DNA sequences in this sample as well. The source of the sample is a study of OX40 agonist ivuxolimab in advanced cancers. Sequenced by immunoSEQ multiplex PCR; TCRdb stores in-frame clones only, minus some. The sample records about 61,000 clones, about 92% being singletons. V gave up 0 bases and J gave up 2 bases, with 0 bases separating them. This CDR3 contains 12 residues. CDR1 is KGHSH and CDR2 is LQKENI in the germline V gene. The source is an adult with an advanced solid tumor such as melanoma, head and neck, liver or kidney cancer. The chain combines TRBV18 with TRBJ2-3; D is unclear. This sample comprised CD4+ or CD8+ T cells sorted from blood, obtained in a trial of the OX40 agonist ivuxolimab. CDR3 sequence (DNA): TGTGCCAGCTCACCACCCACAGATACGCAGTATTTT. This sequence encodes CASSPPTDTQYF.